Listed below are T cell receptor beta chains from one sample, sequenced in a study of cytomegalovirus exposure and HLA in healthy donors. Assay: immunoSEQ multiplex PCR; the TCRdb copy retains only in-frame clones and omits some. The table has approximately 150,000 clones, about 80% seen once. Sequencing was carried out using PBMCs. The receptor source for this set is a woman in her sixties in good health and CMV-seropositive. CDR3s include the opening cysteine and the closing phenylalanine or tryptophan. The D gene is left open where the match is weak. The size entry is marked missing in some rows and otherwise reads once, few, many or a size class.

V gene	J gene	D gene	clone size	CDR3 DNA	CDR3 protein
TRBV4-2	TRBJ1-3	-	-	TGTGCCAGCAGCCAAGATGGCGGGACGCACTCTTCTGGAAACACCATATATTTT	CASSQDGGTHSSGNTIYF
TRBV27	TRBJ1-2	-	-	TGTGCCAGCAGCCCTCCGGGGGGGGAGTGGGGCTACACCTTC	CASSPPGGEWGYTF
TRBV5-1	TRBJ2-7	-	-	TGCGCCAGCAGCTTGGCTACGGTAGATTCCTACGAGCAGTACTTC	CASSLATVDSYEQYF
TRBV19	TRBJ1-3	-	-	TGTGCCAGTAGTATGGCACACAGGGCCCGCTCCTACTCTGGAAACACCATATATTTT	CASSMAHRARSYSGNTIYF
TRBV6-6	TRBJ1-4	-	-	TGTGCCAGCAGTTACTCAGGGAGAGGTGAAAAACTGTTTTTT	CASSYSGRGEKLFF
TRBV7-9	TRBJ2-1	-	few	TGTGCCAGCAGCTTAGCGCCTGTAGATGAGCAGTTCTTC	CASSLAPVDEQFF
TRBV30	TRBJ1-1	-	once	TGTGCCTGGAGTGAGGACAGCAACACTGAAGCTTTCTTT	CAWSEDSNTEAFF
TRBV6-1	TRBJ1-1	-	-	TGTGCCAGCAGTACAGGAATCCACGGTGAAGCTTTCTTT	CASSTGIHGEAFF
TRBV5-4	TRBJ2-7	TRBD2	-	TGTGCCAGCAGCTTGAGACTAGCGGGAGGGTCCTACGAGCAGTACTTC	CASSLRLAGGSYEQYF
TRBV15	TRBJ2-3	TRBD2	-	TGTGCCACCAGCAGAGGAGTCGGGGGGAAAGATACGCAGTATTTT	CATSRGVGGKDTQYF
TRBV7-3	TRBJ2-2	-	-	TGTGCCAGCAGAACTACTAGCACCGGGGAGCTGTTTTTT	CASRTTSTGELFF